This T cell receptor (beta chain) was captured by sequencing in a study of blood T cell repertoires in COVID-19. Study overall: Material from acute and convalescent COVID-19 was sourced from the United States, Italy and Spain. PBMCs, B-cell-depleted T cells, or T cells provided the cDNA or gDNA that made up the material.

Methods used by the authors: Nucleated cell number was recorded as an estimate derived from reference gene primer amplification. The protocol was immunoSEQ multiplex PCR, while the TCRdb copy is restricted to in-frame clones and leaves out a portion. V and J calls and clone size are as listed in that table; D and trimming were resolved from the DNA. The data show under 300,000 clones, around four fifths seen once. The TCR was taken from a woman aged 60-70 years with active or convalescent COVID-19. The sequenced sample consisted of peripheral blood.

The CDR3 here is CASSPPGLITYEQYF. The CDR3 DNA is TGTGCCAGCAGCCCCCCGGGACTGATCACCTACGAGCAGTACTTC. The chain joins TRBV11-1 to TRBJ2-7; D may be TRBD2 (6 bases). The CDR3 runs 15 residues. The V end lost 5 bases, the J end lost 2 bases, and 16 bases lay between the germline ends. Germline V gene data show CDR1 as SGHAT and CDR2 as FQDESV (reference sequence).